This T cell receptor (beta chain) is from a study of T cells after posttransplantation cyclophosphamide. TCRdb's table, derived via immunoSEQ multiplex PCR, lists solely in-frame clones and lacks some. The sample contains some 37,000 clones, none of them singletons. This clone was detected only a few times. Sequencing was done on a sample of PBMCs. This TCR was recovered from a girl aged 5-17 years in good health, CMV-negative, and a related stem cell transplant donor.

CDR3 sequence: CASTPTGVGYTF. CDR3 bases: TGTGCCAGCACTCCAACAGGGGTCGGCTACACCTTC. The V call is TRBV6-1, the J call TRBJ1-2, with TRBD1 identical over 7 bases. The CDR3 contains 12 residues. With V trimmed by 7 bases and J by 8 bases, 7 bases remained unmatched. CDR1 is MNHNS, CDR2 SASEGT, per germline.